These 25 T cell receptor beta chains were all obtained from the same sample, sequenced in a study of T cell repertoires in cytomegalovirus infection. TCRdb called the reads again in MiXCR, with one record for every CDR3 protein. The sample lists roughly 500,000 distinct CDR3 sequences, approximately 10% occurring once. The sequenced sample consisted of PBMCs. Receptors originate from a human donor in good health (CMV status not recorded). Some clones in this sample may be carry-over from other donors' samples.

This clonotype was detected a few times. The chain has TRBV20-1 and TRBJ2-5; D may be TRBD2 (6 bases). V lost 0 bases and J lost 2, with 16 bases in between. The CDR3 sequence is 16 residues long. The germline V gene has CDR1 DFQATT and CDR2 SNEGSKA (reference sequence). The DNA of the CDR3 is TGCAGTGCTAGAGACTCTAGCGTTTGGTATCAAGAGACCCAGTACTTC. Translated: CSARDSSVWYQETQYF.

This clonotype was counted many times. The rearrangement joins TRBV19 to TRBJ2-7, with D possibly called TRBD1 or TRBD2 (5 bases each). V was shortened by 4 bases and J by 2 bases, with 12 bases between the two germline ends. Germline V gene data show CDR1 as LNHDA and CDR2 as SQIVND (reference sequence). This CDR3 has 14 residues. DNA for the CDR3: TGTGCCAGTAGTACTTATGGGGGACCCTACGAGCAGTACTTC. This codes for CASSTYGGPYEQYF.

The chain is built from TRBV5-1 and TRBJ2-1, with 8 bases matching TRBD2. This CDR3 has 16 amino acids. Losses at the gene ends were 2 bases for V and 12 bases for J; bases not matched to a gene: 16. Germline V gene sequence: CDR1 SGHRS, CDR2 YFSETQ. The CDR3 is CASSFMSGSPPFGQFF. For the CDR3, the DNA is TGCGCCAGCAGCTTTATGAGCGGGAGCCCCCCTTTCGGGCAGTTCTTC.

The V and J genes are TRBV24-1 and TRBJ2-5, with D perhaps matching TRBD2 (7 bases). Germline-derived CDR1 and CDR2 are KGHDR and SFDVKD. Trimming left V 4 bases short and J 3 bases short, with 14 bases between. The CDR3 runs 15 residues. This chain's CDR3 is CATSEGGGGKETQYF. The CDR3 nucleotides are TGTGCCACCAGTGAAGGGGGGGGGGGAAAAGAGACCCAGTACTTC.

The chain employs TRBV9 and TRBJ2-3; the D gene is possibly TRBD2 (5 bases). CDR1 is SGDLS and CDR2 is YYNGEE in the germline V gene. Trimming took 5 bases from V and 5 from J, leaving 18 bases between them. The CDR3 has 15 residues. CDR3 in amino acids: CASSPRASSGDTQYF. CDR3 in DNA: TGTGCCAGCAGTCCGAGGGCTAGTTCGGGAGATACGCAGTATTTT.

This clonotype occurred a few times. The gene calls are TRBV6-1 and TRBJ2-2, with a weak D call TRBD2 (6 bases). Germline-derived CDR1 and CDR2 are MNHNS and SASEGT. Between the trimmed V and J ends, which lost 9 bases and 1 base, there was a span of 15 bases. The CDR3 runs 15 residues. CDR3 amino acids: CARDGGSGNTGELFF. CDR3 nucleotides: TGTGCCAGGGATGGGGGGAGCGGGAACACCGGGGAGCTGTTTTTT.

There are many counts of this clonotype. V is TRBV12-3 or TRBV12-4 and J is TRBJ2-2; 11 nucleotides line up with TRBD2. After removal of 5 bases from V and 3 bases from J, the junction contained 8 bases not matched to a gene. The CDR3 is 17 amino acids. CDR3 in amino acids: CASSLGPTSGDTGELFF. The CDR3 DNA is TGTGCCAGCAGTCTAGGGCCGACTAGCGGGGACACCGGGGAGCTGTTTTTT.

DNA of the CDR3: TGTGCCAGTAGAGGCGGGAGTGGGTTTGGCAATGAGCAGTTCTTC. This gives the protein CASRGGSGFGNEQFF. This chain joins TRBV19 and TRBJ2-1, with 7 bases fitting TRBD2. CDR1 is LNHDA, CDR2 SQIVND, per germline (reference sequence). The J segment lost 6 bases and the V segment lost 6 bases, leaving 11 bases of the junction unmatched. CDR3 length: 15 residues.

This clonotype occurred many times. This chain links TRBV14 with TRBJ2-4; no clear D gene. V lost 4 bases and J 0 bases, leaving 19 bases between the germline ends. Germline CDR1 and CDR2: SGHDN and FVKESK. The CDR3 loop spans 18 amino acids. This chain's CDR3 is CASSPALNLPLAKNIQYF. DNA for the CDR3: TGTGCCAGCAGCCCGGCCTTGAATTTGCCCCTAGCCAAAAACATTCAGTACTTC. Full variable domain (remainder filled in from reference TRBV14 and TRBJ2-4): EAGVTQFPSHSVIEKGQTVTLRCDPISGHDNLYWYRRVMGKEIKFLLHFVKESKQDESGMPNNRFLAERTGGTYSTLKVQPAELEDSGVYFCASSPALNLPLAKNIQYFGAGTRLSVL.

Many counts were recorded for this clonotype. This sequence joins TRBV7-2 and TRBJ2-2; D is undetermined. Looked up from germline, CDR1 is SGHTA and CDR2 is FQGNSA. This CDR3 is 13 amino acids long. The germline V and J ends were trimmed by 5 bases and 6 bases, with 10 bases remaining between them. CDR3 DNA: TGTGCCAGCAGCCCCGACTCCTCCGGGGAGCTGTTTTTT. Protein: CASSPDSSGELFF.

The chain links TRBV29-1 to TRBJ2-1; the match to TRBD1 covers 7 bases. CDR1 SQVTM and CDR2 ANQGSEA come from the germline V gene. V lost 4 bases and J lost 4; bases outside the gene matches: 13. The CDR3 spans 16 residues. CDR3 DNA: TGCAGCGTTGTAGGCCGGGCAGGGGGATCATACAATGAGCAGTTCTTC. As protein: CSVVGRAGGSYNEQFF.

The chain recombines TRBV2 with TRBJ2-1; 7 nucleotides match TRBD2. The V and J ends lost 6 bases and 5 bases, in that order; junction bases with no gene match: 13. Germline V gene lookup returns CDR1 SNHLY and CDR2 FYNNEI. The CDR3 covers 16 residues. CDR3 sequence: CASRLGRRGLDNEQFF. The CDR3 nucleotides read TGTGCCAGCAGATTGGGAAGGCGGGGGTTGGACAATGAGCAGTTCTTC.

This clonotype has a count of ten or more. This chain connects TRBV7-8 to TRBJ1-6; D is perhaps TRBD1 (5 bases). The CDR3 has 15 residues. V gave up 1 base and J gave up 4 bases, with 8 bases separating them. CDR1 and CDR2 from the germline V gene are SGHVS and FQNEAQ. The CDR3 DNA reads as TGTGCCAGCAGCTTAGAGTGGGGGTATAATTCACCCCTCCACTTT. Its translation: CASSLEWGYNSPLHF.

This clonotype has just a few counts. The chain joins TRBV5-3 to TRBJ2-1; possible D gene TRBD2, 6 bases. TRBV5-3 is sorted into the ORF group, with uncertain function. This CDR3 contains 18 residues. The V end was cut by 4 bases, the J end by 5 bases, with 25 bases between. The CDR3 DNA reads TGTGCCAGAAGCCCTCGGTGCGGGGAGAGTTCAGAAAACAATGAGCAGTTCTTC. Its protein product is CARSPRCGESSENNEQFF.

The CDR3 DNA sequence: TGTGCCAGCGCGGTTAGCGCGCTCTACAATGAGCAGTTCTTC. It specifies CASAVSALYNEQFF. V usage is TRBV2 and J usage is TRBJ2-1, with D perhaps matching TRBD2 (5 bases). V was pared by 8 bases and J by 3 bases, with 14 bases between. The CDR3 sequence is 14 residues long. The germline CDR1 and CDR2 sequences are SNHLY and FYNNEI.

This clonotype was seen repeatedly, ten times or more. V and J are TRBV6-1 and TRBJ2-5, with D perhaps matching TRBD1 or TRBD2 (5 bases each). This CDR3 has 16 amino acids. The germline V gene has CDR1 MNHNS and CDR2 SASEGT. Trimming took off 2 bases at V and 5 bases at J, with 18 bases between the two ends. The CDR3 reads CASSERETVERETQYF. The DNA for the CDR3 is TGTGCCAGCAGTGAAAGGGAGACAGTCGAGAGGGAGACCCAGTACTTC.

This clonotype has a single count. The junction and the germline gene differ at one end; a read error may be behind it. The CDR3 region is CTSSRINTGELFF. CDR3 nucleotide sequence: TGTACCAGCAGCCGTATTAACACCGGGGAGCTGTTTTTT. The chain carries TRBV7-3 and TRBJ2-2; D call uncertain. The CDR3 is 13 amino acids. The V gene's germline CDR1 is SGHTA and CDR2 FQGTGA.

This clonotype was counted ten times or more. This chain connects TRBV15 to TRBJ1-4, with TRBD1 as a possible D gene (6 bases). CDR1 LNHNV and CDR2 YYDKDF come from the germline V gene (reference sequence). V lost 0 bases and J 8 bases, leaving 16 bases between the germline ends. The CDR3 covers 16 residues. The CDR3 DNA sequence: TGTGCCACCAGCAGAGATTGGCGGCAGGGGAGGGAAAAACTGTTTTTT. This codes for CATSRDWRQGREKLFF.

This clonotype appeared many times. The chain links TRBV29-1 to TRBJ2-5; D ambiguous. The germline V gene encodes CDR1 SQVTM and CDR2 ANQGSEA. Trimming pared 3 bases from V and 5 bases from J, leaving 13 bases between. The CDR3 sequence is 13 residues long. CDR3 DNA: TGCAGCGTTGAGCTTTGGCGCATGGAGACCCAGTACTTC. Its protein product is CSVELWRMETQYF.

This clonotype was observed many times. The rearrangement links TRBV7-9 to TRBJ2-7; 7 positions match TRBD1. This CDR3 spans 18 amino acids. Germline CDR1 reads SEHNR; CDR2 reads FQNEAQ (reference sequence). V was pared by 5 bases and J by 3 bases, with 19 bases of the junction left unmatched. The CDR3, as DNA: TGTGCCAGCAGCCCGCGCCCGCTGAGGACAGGAGACTTCTACGAGCAGTACTTC. This sequence encodes CASSPRPLRTGDFYEQYF.

This clonotype was counted only a few times. The rearrangement links TRBV30 to TRBJ2-3; D possibly corresponds to TRBD1 (6 bases). V was clipped by 4 bases and J by 0 bases, with 11 bases between them. The CDR3 covers 14 residues. Germline lookup yields CDR1 GTSNPN and CDR2 SVGIG (reference sequence). The CDR3 is CAWKTGPSTDTQYF. The CDR3, as DNA: TGTGCCTGGAAGACAGGACCTAGCACAGATACGCAGTATTTT. Full variable domain (rest looked up from reference TRBV30 and TRBJ2-3): SQTIHQWPATLVQPVGSPLSLECTVEGTSNPNLYWYRQAAGRGLQLLFYSVGIGQISSEVPQNLSASRPQDRQFILSSKKLLLSDSGFYLCAWKTGPSTDTQYFGPGTRLTVL.

This rearrangement joins TRBV19 to TRBJ1-4; D not resolved. V lost 7 bases to trimming and J lost 5 bases, with 8 bases between them. The CDR3 covers 12 residues. The germline CDR1 and CDR2 sequences are LNHDA and SQIVND (reference sequence). The CDR3 bases are TGTGCCAGTATGCGACAAAATGAAAAACTGTTTTTT. Translating it yields CASMRQNEKLFF.

This clonotype was observed at least ten times. The chain combines TRBV20-1 with TRBJ2-1, with 12 bases lining up with TRBD1. Per the germline V gene, CDR1 is DFQATT and CDR2 is SNEGSKA (reference sequence). The CDR3 extends over 14 amino acids. V shed 3 bases, J shed 6 bases, and the junction held 3 bases outside the gene matches. CDR3 DNA sequence: TGCAGTGCTAGGGGACAGGGGGCGCGCAATGAGCAGTTCTTC. Its translation: CSARGQGARNEQFF.

The chain couples TRBV6-1 to TRBJ1-2; D possibly corresponds to TRBD1 (6 bases). V lost 5 bases and J lost 0, with 16 bases in between. This CDR3 is 16 amino acids long. CDR1 MNHNS and CDR2 SASEGT come from the germline V gene. The CDR3 here is CASSHRDSYSNYGYTF. The DNA of the CDR3 is TGTGCCAGCAGTCACAGGGACTCCTACTCTAACTATGGCTACACCTTC.

This clonotype showed up just a few times. The CDR3 DNA sequence: TGTGCCAGCTCACTAGACAGGGGGTCAATAAATGAGCAGTTCTTC. Translation: CASSLDRGSINEQFF. The rearrangement uses TRBV18 and TRBJ2-1, with 9 nucleotides matching TRBD1. Germline trimming cut 4 bases from V and 7 bases from J; bases unmatched to any gene: 8. The CDR3 is 15 amino acids. From germline, CDR1 is KGHSH and CDR2 LQKENI.